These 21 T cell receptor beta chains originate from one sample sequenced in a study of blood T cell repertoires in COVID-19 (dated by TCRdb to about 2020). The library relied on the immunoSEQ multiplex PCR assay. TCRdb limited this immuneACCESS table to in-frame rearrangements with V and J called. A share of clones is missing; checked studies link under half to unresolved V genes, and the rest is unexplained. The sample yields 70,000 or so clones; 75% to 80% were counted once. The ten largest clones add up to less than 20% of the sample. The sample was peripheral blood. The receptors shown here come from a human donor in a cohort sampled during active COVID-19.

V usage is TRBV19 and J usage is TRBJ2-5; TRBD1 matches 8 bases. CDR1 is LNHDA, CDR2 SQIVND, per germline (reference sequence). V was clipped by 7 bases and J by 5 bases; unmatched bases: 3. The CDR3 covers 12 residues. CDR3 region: CASTQGGETQYF. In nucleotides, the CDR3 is TGTGCCAGTACACAGGGGGGCGAGACCCAGTACTTC.

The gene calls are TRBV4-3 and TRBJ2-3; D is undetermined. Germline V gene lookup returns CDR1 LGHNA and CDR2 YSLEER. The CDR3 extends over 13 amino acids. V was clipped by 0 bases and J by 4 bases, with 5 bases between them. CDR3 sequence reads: CASSQDLADTQYF. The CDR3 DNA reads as TGCGCCAGCAGCCAAGATCTTGCAGATACGCAGTATTTT.

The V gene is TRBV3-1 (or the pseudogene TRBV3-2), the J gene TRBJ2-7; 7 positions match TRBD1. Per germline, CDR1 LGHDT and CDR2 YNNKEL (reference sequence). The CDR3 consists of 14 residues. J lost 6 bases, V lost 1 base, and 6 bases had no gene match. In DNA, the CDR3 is TGTGCCAGCAGCCAAGGACAGGGCCCCTCCGAGCAGTACTTC. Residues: CASSQGQGPSEQYF.

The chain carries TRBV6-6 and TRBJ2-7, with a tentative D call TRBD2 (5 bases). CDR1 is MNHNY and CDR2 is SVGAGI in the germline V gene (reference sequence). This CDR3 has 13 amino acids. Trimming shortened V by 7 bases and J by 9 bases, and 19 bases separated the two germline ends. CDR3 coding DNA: TGTGCCAGCACCAGAAACTCGGGGTACCCGCAGTACTTC. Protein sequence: CASTRNSGYPQYF.

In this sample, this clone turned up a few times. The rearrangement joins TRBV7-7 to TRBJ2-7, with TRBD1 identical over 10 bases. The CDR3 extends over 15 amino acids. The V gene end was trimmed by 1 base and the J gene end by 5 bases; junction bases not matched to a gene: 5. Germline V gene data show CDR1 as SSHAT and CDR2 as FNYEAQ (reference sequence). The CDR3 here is CASSLGRQGADEQYF. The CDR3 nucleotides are TGTGCCAGCAGCTTAGGACGACAGGGGGCAGACGAGCAGTACTTC.

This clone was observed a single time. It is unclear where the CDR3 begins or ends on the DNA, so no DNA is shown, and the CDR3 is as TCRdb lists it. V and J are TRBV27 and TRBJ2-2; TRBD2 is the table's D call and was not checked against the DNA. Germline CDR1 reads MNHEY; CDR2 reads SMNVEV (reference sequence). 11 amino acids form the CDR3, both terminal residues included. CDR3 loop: CASSSSGELFF.

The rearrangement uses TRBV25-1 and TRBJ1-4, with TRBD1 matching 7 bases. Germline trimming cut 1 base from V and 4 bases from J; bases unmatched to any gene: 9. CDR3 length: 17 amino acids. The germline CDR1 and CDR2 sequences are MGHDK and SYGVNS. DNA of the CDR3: TGTGCCAGCAGTGAATTCCTTGGACAGGCGGGTAATGAAAAACTGTTTTTT. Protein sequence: CASSEFLGQAGNEKLFF. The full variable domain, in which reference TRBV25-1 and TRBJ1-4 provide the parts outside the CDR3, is EADIYQTPRYLVIGTGKKITLECSQTMGHDKMYWYQQDPGMELHLIHYSYGVNSTEKGDLSSESTVSRIRTEHFPLTLESARPSHTSQYLCASSEFLGQAGNEKLFFGSGTQLSVL.

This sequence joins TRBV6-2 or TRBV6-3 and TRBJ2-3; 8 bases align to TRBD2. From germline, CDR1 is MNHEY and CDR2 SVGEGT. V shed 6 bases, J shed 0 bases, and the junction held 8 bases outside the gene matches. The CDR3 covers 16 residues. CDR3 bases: TGTGCCAGCAGCGCCCCAGAGCGGGAGAGCACAGATACGCAGTATTTT. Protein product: CASSAPERESTDTQYF.

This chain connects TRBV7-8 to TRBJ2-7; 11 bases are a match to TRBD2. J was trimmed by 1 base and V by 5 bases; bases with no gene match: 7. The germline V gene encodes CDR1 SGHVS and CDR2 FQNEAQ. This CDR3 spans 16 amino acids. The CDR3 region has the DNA TGTGCCAGCAGCCGGAAGGGACTAGCGGAATCCTACGAGCAGTACTTC. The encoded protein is CASSRKGLAESYEQYF. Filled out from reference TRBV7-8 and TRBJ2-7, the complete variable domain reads GAGVSQSPRYKVAKRGQDVALRCDPISGHVSLFWYQQALGQGPEFLTYFQNEAQLDKSGLPSDRFFAERPEGSVSTLKIQRTQQEDSAVYLCASSRKGLAESYEQYFGPGTRLTVT.

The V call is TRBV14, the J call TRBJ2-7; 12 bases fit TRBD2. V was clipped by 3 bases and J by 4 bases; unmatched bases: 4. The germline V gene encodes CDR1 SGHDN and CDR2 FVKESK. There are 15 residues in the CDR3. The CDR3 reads CASSHVTSGSYEQYF. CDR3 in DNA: TGTGCCAGCAGCCATGTGACTAGCGGGAGTTACGAGCAGTACTTC.

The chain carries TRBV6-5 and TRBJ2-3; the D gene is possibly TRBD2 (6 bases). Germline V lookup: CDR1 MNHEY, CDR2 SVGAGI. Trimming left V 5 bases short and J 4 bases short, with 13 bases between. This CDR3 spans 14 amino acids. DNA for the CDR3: TGTGCCAGCAGTCAGTCACTAGCTTCAGATACGCAGTATTTT. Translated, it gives CASSQSLASDTQYF.

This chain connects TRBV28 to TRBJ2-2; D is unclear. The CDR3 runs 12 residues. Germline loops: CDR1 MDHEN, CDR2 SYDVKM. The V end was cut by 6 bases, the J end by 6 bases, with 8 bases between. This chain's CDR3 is CASSYYAGELFF. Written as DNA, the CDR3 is TGTGCCAGCAGCTATTACGCCGGGGAGCTGTTTTTT.

The CDR3 sequence is CASRGGTSRYEQYF. The CDR3 region has the DNA TGTGCCAGCAGGGGTGGGACTAGTCGCTACGAGCAGTACTTC. The chain couples TRBV6-6 to TRBJ2-7, with 8 bases that match TRBD2. Trimming at V came to 6 bases and at J to 3 bases, leaving 7 bases not matched to a gene. This CDR3 region has 14 residues. Germline values: CDR1 MNHNY, CDR2 SVGAGI (reference sequence).

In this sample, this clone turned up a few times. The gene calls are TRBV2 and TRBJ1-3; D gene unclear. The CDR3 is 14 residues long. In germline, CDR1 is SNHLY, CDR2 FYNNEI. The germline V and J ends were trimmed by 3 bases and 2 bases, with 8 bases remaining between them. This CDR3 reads CASSDFIPGNTIYF. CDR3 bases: TGTGCCAGCAGTGATTTTATCCCTGGAAACACCATATATTTT. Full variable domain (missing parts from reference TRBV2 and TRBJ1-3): EPEVTQTPSHQVTQMGQEVILRCVPISNHLYFYWYRQILGQKVEFLVSFYNNEISEKSEIFDDQFSVERPDGSNFTLKIRSTKLEDSAMYFCASSDFIPGNTIYFGEGSWLTVV.

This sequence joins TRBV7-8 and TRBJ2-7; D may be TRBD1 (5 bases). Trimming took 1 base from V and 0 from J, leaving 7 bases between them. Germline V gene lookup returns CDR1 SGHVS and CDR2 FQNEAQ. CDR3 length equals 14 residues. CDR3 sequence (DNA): TGTGCCAGCAGCTTAGAGACAGCCTCCTACGAGCAGTACTTC. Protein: CASSLETASYEQYF.

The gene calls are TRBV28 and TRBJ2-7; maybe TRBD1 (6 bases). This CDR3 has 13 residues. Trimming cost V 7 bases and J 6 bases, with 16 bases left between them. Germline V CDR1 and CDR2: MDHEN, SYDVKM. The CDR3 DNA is TGTGCCAGCACGACAGGACCCTCCCGCGAGCAGTACTTC. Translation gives CASTTGPSREQYF. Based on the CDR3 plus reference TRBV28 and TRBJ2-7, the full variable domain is DVKVTQSSRYLVKRTGEKVFLECVQDMDHENMFWYRQDPGLGLRLIYFSYDVKMKEKGDIPEGYSVSREKKERFSLILESASTNQTSMYLCASTTGPSREQYFGPGTRLTVT.

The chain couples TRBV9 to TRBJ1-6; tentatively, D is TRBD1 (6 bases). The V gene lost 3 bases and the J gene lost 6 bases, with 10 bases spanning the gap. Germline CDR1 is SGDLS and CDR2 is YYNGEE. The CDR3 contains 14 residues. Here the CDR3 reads CASSAGQPNSPLHF. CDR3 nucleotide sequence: TGTGCCAGCAGCGCCGGACAGCCTAATTCACCCCTCCACTTT. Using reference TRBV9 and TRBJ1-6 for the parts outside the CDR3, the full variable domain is DSGVTQTPKHLITATGQRVTLRCSPRSGDLSVYWYQQSLDQGLQFLIQYYNGEERAKGNILERFSAQQFPDLHSELNLSSLELGDSALYFCASSAGQPNSPLHFGNGTRLTVT.

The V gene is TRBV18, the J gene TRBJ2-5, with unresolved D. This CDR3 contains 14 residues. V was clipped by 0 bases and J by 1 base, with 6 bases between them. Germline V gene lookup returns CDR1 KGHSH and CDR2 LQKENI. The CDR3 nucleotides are TGTGCCAGCTCACCACCGGCCAGCCAAGAGACCCAGTACTTC. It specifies CASSPPASQETQYF.

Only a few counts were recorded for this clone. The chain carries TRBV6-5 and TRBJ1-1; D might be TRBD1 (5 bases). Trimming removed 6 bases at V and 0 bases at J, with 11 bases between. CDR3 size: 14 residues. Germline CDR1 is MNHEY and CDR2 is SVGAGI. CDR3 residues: CASSSQGMNTEAFF. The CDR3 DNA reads TGTGCCAGCAGCAGTCAGGGTATGAACACTGAAGCTTTCTTT.

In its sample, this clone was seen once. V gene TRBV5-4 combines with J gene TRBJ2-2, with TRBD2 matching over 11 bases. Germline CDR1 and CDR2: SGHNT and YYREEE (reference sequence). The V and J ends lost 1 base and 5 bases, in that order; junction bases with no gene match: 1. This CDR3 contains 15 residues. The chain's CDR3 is CASSLLAGGTGELFF. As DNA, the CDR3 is TGTGCCAGCAGCTTGCTAGCGGGAGGTACCGGGGAGCTGTTTTTT.

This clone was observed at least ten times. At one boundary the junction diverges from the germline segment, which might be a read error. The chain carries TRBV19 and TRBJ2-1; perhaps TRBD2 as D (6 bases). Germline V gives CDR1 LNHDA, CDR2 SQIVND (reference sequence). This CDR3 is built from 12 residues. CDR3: CASSPNSGILLF. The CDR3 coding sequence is TGTGCCAGTAGTCCTAATAGCGGTATTTTGCTCTTC. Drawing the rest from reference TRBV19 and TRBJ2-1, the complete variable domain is DGGITQSPKYLFRKEGQNVTLSCEQNLNHDAMYWYRQDPGQGLRLIYYSQIVNDFQKGDIAEGYSVSREKKESFPLTVTSAQKNPTAFYLCASSPNSGILLFGPGTRLTVL.